These 22 T cell receptor beta chains were sequenced from one sample in a study of regulatory T cells in long-lasting Graves disease. Time point reported: persistent/refractory GD, antithyroid drugs over 5 years with positive TRAb. PBMC-derived RNA was used for the TCR library. HTBI primers from iRepertoire and Arm-PCR of CDR3 regions yielded the TCR beta libraries. MiXCR was run by TCRdb on the multiplex PCR reads, yielding one entry per CDR3 protein. The table has approximately 360,000 distinct CDR3 sequences, about 23% seen once. The sequencing used peripheral blood mononuclear cells (PBMCs), collected when the disease was refractory, from a patient treated with antithyroid drugs. The receptors were gathered from a woman in her forties with Graves disease.

This clonotype was observed a few times. V is TRBV4-1 and J is TRBJ2-7; D perhaps matches TRBD2 (5 bases). This CDR3 region has 12 residues. CDR1 MGHRA and CDR2 YSYEKL come from the germline V gene. Between the trimmed V and J ends, which lost 4 bases and 9 bases, there was a span of 13 bases. In nucleotides, the CDR3 is TGCGCCAGCAGCCCCGCTGGAGGTGGGCAGTACTTC. This encodes CASSPAGGGQYF.

V is TRBV7-9 and J is TRBJ2-2; 8 nucleotides align to TRBD2. The CDR3 has 15 amino acids. Germline V CDR1 and CDR2: SEHNR, FQNEAQ (reference sequence). The J segment lost 5 bases and the V segment lost 3 bases, leaving 5 bases of the junction unmatched. CDR3 sequence (DNA): TGTGCCAGCAGCTTGGGTAGCGGGACAACCGGGGAGCTGTTTTTT. Protein: CASSLGSGTTGELFF.

This clonotype was counted only a few times. V gene TRBV15 combines with J gene TRBJ2-1; TRBD2 matches 13 bases. This CDR3 has 14 amino acids. V dropped 9 bases and J dropped 10; count of bases not matched to a gene: 9. Germline V gives CDR1 LNHNV, CDR2 YYDKDF (reference sequence). The CDR3 nucleotides read TGTGCCACTCTTGGACTAGCGGGAGTTGGCGAGCAGTTCTTC. This encodes CATLGLAGVGEQFF.

Ten or more counts support this clonotype. This chain links TRBV6-2 or TRBV6-3 with TRBJ2-5; the match to TRBD2 covers 13 bases. Per the germline V gene, CDR1 is MNHEY and CDR2 is SVGEGT. The V segment lost 7 bases and the J segment 4 bases; nucleotides outside the gene matches: 15. CDR3 length equals 18 residues. The CDR3 coding sequence is TGTGCCAGCACACCAAGGACTAGCGGGAGCGGATTAGGAGAGACCCAGTACTTC. Translation gives CASTPRTSGSGLGETQYF.

This clonotype was seen more than once but under ten times. The J gene is TRBJ2-7, the V gene TRBV27, with D uncertain. The CDR3 is 14 residues long. Trimming cost V 0 bases and J 2 bases, with 8 bases left between them. CDR1 MNHEY and CDR2 SMNVEV come from the germline V gene (reference sequence). CDR3 DNA sequence: TGTGCCAGCAGTTTATCTGGGCAGCCCTACGAGCAGTACTTC. Translated, it gives CASSLSGQPYEQYF.

At least ten counts were recorded for this clonotype. The chain recombines TRBV28 with TRBJ2-5, with a possible D match to TRBD1 (6 bases). V was trimmed by 4 bases and J by 3 bases, leaving 18 bases between them. The CDR3 is 16 amino acids. Per the germline V gene, CDR1 is MDHEN and CDR2 is SYDVKM. In nucleotides, the CDR3 is TGTGCCAGCAGTTCCCTCAGGACAGAGGTTGAAGAGACCCAGTACTTC. It specifies CASSSLRTEVEETQYF.

The V and J genes are TRBV28 and TRBJ2-3; D gene unclear. Trimming removed 7 bases at V and 5 bases at J, with 25 bases between. Germline V gene data show CDR1 as MDHEN and CDR2 as SYDVKM. CDR3 length: 17 residues. CDR3 nucleotides: TGTGCCAGCACAAGATACACCCTCGGAAGGCAAATAGATACGCAGTATTTT. It translates to CASTRYTLGRQIDTQYF.

This clonotype was observed a handful of times. V and J are TRBV28 and TRBJ2-7; D possibly corresponds to TRBD2 (5 bases). The CDR3 contains 13 residues. Looked up from germline, CDR1 is MDHEN and CDR2 is SYDVKM. V was clipped by 5 bases and J by 5 bases, with 13 bases between them. CDR3 nucleotide sequence: TGTGCCAGCAGTCTAGCAGCGGTTAACGAGCAGTACTTC. Its protein product is CASSLAAVNEQYF.

The CDR3 protein is CASETSGRDFYNEQFF. In DNA, the CDR3 is TGTGCCAGCGAGACTAGCGGGCGCGATTTTTACAATGAGCAGTTCTTC. The chain recombines TRBV2 with TRBJ2-1; 10 bases map to TRBD2. CDR1 and CDR2 (germline): SNHLY, FYNNEI. The J segment lost 4 bases and the V segment lost 8 bases, leaving 11 bases of the junction unmatched. The CDR3 length is 16 residues.

This clonotype was seen at least ten times. The chain uses TRBV20-1 and TRBJ2-7, with TRBD2 matching over 8 bases. CDR1 and CDR2 from the germline V gene are DFQATT and SNEGSKA (reference sequence). The V gene end was trimmed by 0 bases and the J gene end by 3 bases; junction bases not matched to a gene: 7. The CDR3 totals 15 residues. CDR3 loop: CSARDSHGRVYEQYF. DNA for the CDR3: TGCAGTGCTAGAGATAGTCACGGGAGGGTCTACGAGCAGTACTTC.

The sample holds many counts of this clonotype. The chain couples TRBV28 to TRBJ2-7, with 9 positions matching TRBD1. Unmatched junction bases numbered 13, after V lost 3 bases and J lost 7 bases. The length of the CDR3 is 16 residues. Per germline, CDR1 MDHEN and CDR2 SYDVKM. In nucleotides, the CDR3 is TGTGCCAGCAGTTTCGGGGTTAGGGACAGGGAACCGGAGCAGTACTTC. The encoded protein is CASSFGVRDREPEQYF.

This rearrangement joins TRBV28 to TRBJ2-7; D may be TRBD2 (5 bases). There are 16 residues in the CDR3. Between the trimmed V and J ends, which lost 4 bases and 0 bases, there was a span of 16 bases. The V gene's germline CDR1 is MDHEN and CDR2 SYDVKM. The CDR3 spells CASSSFWTGSSYEQYF. The CDR3 DNA is TGTGCCAGCAGTTCATTCTGGACGGGAAGCTCCTACGAGCAGTACTTC.

This clonotype occurred many times. V usage is TRBV9 and J usage is TRBJ1-2; D is uncertain. The CDR3 loop spans 13 amino acids. The V end lost 0 bases, the J end lost 0 bases, and 3 bases lay between the germline ends. Germline values: CDR1 SGDLS, CDR2 YYNGEE. The CDR3 DNA sequence: TGTGCCAGCAGCGTAGGTTCTAACTATGGCTACACCTTC. It encodes CASSVGSNYGYTF.

This clonotype was seen only a few times. The chain is built from TRBV7-9 and TRBJ2-7; the D gene is possibly TRBD1 (6 bases). V was cut by 5 bases and J by 5 bases, with 10 bases left in between. Germline V gives CDR1 SEHNR, CDR2 FQNEAQ (reference sequence). The length of the CDR3 is 12 residues. The CDR3 is CASSTGFHEQYF. The CDR3 nucleotides are TGTGCCAGCAGCACAGGGTTCCACGAGCAGTACTTC.

The chain combines TRBV11-2 with TRBJ2-1; D not certain. In germline, CDR1 is SGHAT, CDR2 FQNNGV. V lost 6 bases, J lost 8 bases, and 14 bases lay in between. CDR3 length: 13 amino acids. The CDR3 DNA is TGTGCCAGCAGGTCTGGGAAACACCATGAGCAGTTCTTC. Protein sequence: CASRSGKHHEQFF.

This clonotype was seen repeatedly, ten times or more. V usage is TRBV6-5 and J usage is TRBJ2-7; a weak D match, TRBD2 (6 bases). CDR3 size: 18 residues. Trimming removed 2 bases from V and 2 bases from J, with 22 bases in between. Germline lookup yields CDR1 MNHEY and CDR2 SVGAGI. Here the CDR3 reads CASSYLHPTGTGAYEQYF. In DNA form, the CDR3 reads TGTGCCAGCAGTTACCTCCACCCTACCGGGACGGGAGCCTACGAGCAGTACTTC.

J is TRBJ2-7 and V is TRBV20-1; D unresolved. V gave up 5 bases and J gave up 2 bases, with 10 bases separating them. The CDR3 covers 12 residues. Germline V gene sequence: CDR1 DFQATT, CDR2 SNEGSKA (reference sequence). The CDR3 bases are TGCAGTGCTTTGGACGGGCCCTACGAGCAGTACTTC. Protein product: CSALDGPYEQYF.

In its sample, this clonotype was seen many times. This chain links TRBV7-2 with TRBJ1-6; possibly TRBD1 for D (5 bases). The CDR3 sequence is 13 residues long. Germline V gene sequence: CDR1 SGHTA, CDR2 FQGNSA. V was cut by 6 bases and J by 7 bases, with 10 bases left in between. The CDR3 DNA follows: TGTGCCAGCAGGCTTGGGGCCAATTCACCCCTCCACTTT. Amino acids: CASRLGANSPLHF.

The chain is built from TRBV6-2 or TRBV6-3 and TRBJ2-5, with a tentative D call TRBD2 (7 bases). Germline V CDR1 and CDR2: MNHEY, SVGEGT. The CDR3 consists of 13 residues. V gave up 7 bases and J gave up 4 bases, with 13 bases separating them. This chain's CDR3 is CASKGGRGETQYF. In nucleotides, the CDR3 is TGTGCCAGCAAGGGGGGGCGCGGAGAGACCCAGTACTTC.

The gene calls are TRBV20-1 and TRBJ2-5; TRBD2 aligns across 8 bases. The DNA end lines up better with TRBJ2-1; the J call may be wrong. This CDR3 is 12 amino acids long. Per germline, CDR1 DFQATT and CDR2 SNEGSKA (reference sequence). CDR3 DNA: TGCAGTGCTTACTCGGGGACTAGTGTGCAGTTCTTC. Translating it yields CSAYSGTSVQFF.

Here the CDR3 reads CATSNQREGVNEQFF. The CDR3 nucleotides are TGTGCCACCAGCAACCAGCGGGAGGGCGTAAATGAGCAGTTCTTC. V gene TRBV15 combines with J gene TRBJ2-1; 10 bases are shared with TRBD2. The junction had 7 bases not matched to a gene; V was cut back by 4 bases and J by 7 bases. Germline loops: CDR1 LNHNV, CDR2 YYDKDF (reference sequence). This CDR3 contains 15 residues.

At least ten counts were recorded for this clonotype. V usage is TRBV6-2 or TRBV6-3 and J usage is TRBJ2-4; D perhaps matches TRBD2 (6 bases). CDR1 MNHEY and CDR2 SVGEGT come from the germline V gene. Trimming removed 0 bases at V and 0 bases at J, with 15 bases between. This CDR3 comprises 18 residues. CDR3 in DNA: TGTGCCAGCAGTTACTCGAGAGGCCAGCGGGTAGCCAAAAACATTCAGTACTTC. Its translation is CASSYSRGQRVAKNIQYF.